The clone carrying this T cell receptor (beta chain) was seen a handful of times. Its antigen is still unknown. V was cut by 4 bases and J by 2 bases, with 18 bases left in between. The CDR3 sequence is 16 residues long. The germline V gene encodes CDR1 SGDLS and CDR2 YYNGEE. Whole-study results and caveats: Tumor-infiltrating Treg TCR alpha and beta sequences overlapped most with tumor naive CD4+ T cells, then blood naive.

TCRdb redid the calling of the 5' RACE reads with MiXCR, one entry per CDR3 protein. The repertoire holds approximately 40,000 distinct CDR3 sequences, with about 30% as singletons. The J gene is TRBJ2-5, the V gene TRBV9; tentative D call: TRBD2 (6 bases). The TCR was taken from a female donor with breast cancer. The source material was tumor-infiltrating memory CD4+ T cells sorted from the breast tumor. Subset in this sample: memory CD4+ T cells, CD4+CD45RO+CD25-. CDR3 in DNA: TGTGCCAGCAGCCTCCGAATATCCGGGAGTCAAGAGACCCAGTACTTC. Amino acid sequence: CASSLRISGSQETQYF. The full variable domain, rest sourced from reference TRBV9 and TRBJ2-5, is DSGVTQTPKHLITATGQRVTLRCSPRSGDLSVYWYQQSLDQGLQFLIQYYNGEERAKGNILERFSAQQFPDLHSELNLSSLELGDSALYFCASSLRISGSQETQYFGPGTRLLVL.